This T cell receptor (beta chain) was observed in a study of cytomegalovirus exposure and HLA in healthy donors. Whole-study findings and limits: Rare TCR sequences dominated, though some public TCRs recurred in many donors.

TCRdb's copy holds only in-frame clones and misses some; the assay was immunoSEQ multiplex PCR. This table has around 190,000 clones, more than 70% appearing once. Of note for this clone: Its antigen is undetermined.

CDR1 is MNHEY and CDR2 is SMNVEV in the germline V gene (reference sequence). V gave up 4 bases and J gave up 8 bases, with 17 bases separating them. CDR3 length: 14 residues. Specimen: PBMCs. The chain employs TRBV27 and TRBJ1-2; D is ambiguous. The clonotype was recovered from a woman under 30 in good health and CMV-seronegative. In DNA, the CDR3 is TGTGCCAGCAGTTGGAGGCGAGGCGATAGCGGCTACACCTTC. Its protein product is CASSWRRGDSGYTF.